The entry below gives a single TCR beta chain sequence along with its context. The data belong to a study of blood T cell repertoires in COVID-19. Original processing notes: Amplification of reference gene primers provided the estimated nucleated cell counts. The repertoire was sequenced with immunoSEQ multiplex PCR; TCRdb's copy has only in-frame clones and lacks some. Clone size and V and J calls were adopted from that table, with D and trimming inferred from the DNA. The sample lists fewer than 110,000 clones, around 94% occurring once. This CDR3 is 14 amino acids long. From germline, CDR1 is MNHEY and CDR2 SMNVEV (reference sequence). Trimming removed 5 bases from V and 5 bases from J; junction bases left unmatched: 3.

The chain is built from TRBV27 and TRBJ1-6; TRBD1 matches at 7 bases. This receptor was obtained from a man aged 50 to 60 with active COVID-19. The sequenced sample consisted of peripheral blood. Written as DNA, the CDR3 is TGTGCCAGCAGTCCGGGACAGAATAATTCACCCCTCCACTTT. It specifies CASSPGQNNSPLHF.